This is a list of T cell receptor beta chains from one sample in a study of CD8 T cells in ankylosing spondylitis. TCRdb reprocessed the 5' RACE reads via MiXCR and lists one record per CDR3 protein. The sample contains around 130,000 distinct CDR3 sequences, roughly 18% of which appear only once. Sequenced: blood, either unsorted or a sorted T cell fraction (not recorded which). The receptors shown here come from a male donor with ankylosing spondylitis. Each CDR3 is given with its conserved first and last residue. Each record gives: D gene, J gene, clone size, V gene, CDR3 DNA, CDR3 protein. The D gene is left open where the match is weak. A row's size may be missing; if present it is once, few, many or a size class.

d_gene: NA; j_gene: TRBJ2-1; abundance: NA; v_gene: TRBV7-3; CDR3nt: TGTGCCAGCAGTAGGGACACCCCCTCCTACAATGAGCAGTTCTTC; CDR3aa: CASSRDTPSYNEQFF
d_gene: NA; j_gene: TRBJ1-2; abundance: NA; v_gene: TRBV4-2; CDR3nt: TGTGCCAGCAGCCATGACAGACTCCGCGTTAACTATGGCTACACCTTC; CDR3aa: CASSHDRLRVNYGYTF
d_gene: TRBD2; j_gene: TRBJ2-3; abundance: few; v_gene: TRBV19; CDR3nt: TGTGCCAGTAGTATCGAAAGCGGGAAGCAGTTAGGCACAGATACGCAGTATTTT; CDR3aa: CASSIESGKQLGTDTQYF
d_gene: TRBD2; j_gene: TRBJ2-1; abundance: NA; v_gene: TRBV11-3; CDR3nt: TGTGCCAGCAGCCCCCATGCGGGAGCGGGGAATGAGCAGTTCTTC; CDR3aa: CASSPHAGAGNEQFF
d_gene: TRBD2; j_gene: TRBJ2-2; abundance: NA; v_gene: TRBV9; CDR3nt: TGTGCCAGCAGCGTAGTCAGCGGGAGGGCCGAGGAGCTGTTTTTT; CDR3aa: CASSVVSGRAEELFF
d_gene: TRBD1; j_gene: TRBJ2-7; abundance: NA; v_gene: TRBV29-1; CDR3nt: TGCAGCGTTTCCGGGACAGGGGCCTACGAGCAGTACTTC; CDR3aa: CSVSGTGAYEQYF
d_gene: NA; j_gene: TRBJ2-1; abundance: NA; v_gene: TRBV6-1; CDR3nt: TGTGCCATCCACTACGGCGGGATTAGCTCCTACAATGAGCAGTTCTTC; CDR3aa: CAIHYGGISSYNEQFF
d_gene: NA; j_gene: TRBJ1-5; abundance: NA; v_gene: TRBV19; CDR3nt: TGTGCCAGTAGCCAATATAGCAATCAGCCCCAGCATTTT; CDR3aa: CASSQYSNQPQHF
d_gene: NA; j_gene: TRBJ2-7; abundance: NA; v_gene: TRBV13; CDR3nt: TGTGCCAGCAGCTTATTCAGAAGTGGAGGCGAGCAGTACTTC; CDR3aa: CASSLFRSGGEQYF
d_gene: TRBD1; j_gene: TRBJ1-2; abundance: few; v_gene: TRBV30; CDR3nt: TGTGCCTGGAGTGACCCGACAGGGTCTGAGGGCTATGGCTACACCTTC; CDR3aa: CAWSDPTGSEGYGYTF
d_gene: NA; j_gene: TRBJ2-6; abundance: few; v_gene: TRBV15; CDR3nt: TGTGCCACCAGCAGAGTACTGTCTGGGGCCAACGTCCTGACTTTC; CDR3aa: CATSRVLSGANVLTF
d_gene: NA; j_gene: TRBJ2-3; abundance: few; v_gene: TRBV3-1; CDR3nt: TGTGCCAGCGCGGCCCGGGACCTCACAGATACGCAGTATTTT; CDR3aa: CASAARDLTDTQYF
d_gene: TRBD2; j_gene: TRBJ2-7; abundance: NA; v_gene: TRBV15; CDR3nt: TGTGCCACCAGCAGAGGGGGACTAGCGGGAGTCTCGACTCACGAGCAGTACTTC; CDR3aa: CATSRGGLAGVSTHEQYF
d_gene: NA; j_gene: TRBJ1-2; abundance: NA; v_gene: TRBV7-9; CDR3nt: TGTGCCAGCAGCCCGCGTCACCCGGCTAGCTACACCTTC; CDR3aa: CASSPRHPASYTF
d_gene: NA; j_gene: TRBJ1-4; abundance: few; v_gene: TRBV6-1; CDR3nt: TGTGCCAGCAGCCCCGGTGGGGTGAGAAATGAAAAACTGTTTTTT; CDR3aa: CASSPGGVRNEKLFF
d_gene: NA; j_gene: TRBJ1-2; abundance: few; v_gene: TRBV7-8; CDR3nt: TGTGCCAGCAGCCATTCCGGGACAACACTTGGCTACACCTTC; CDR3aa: CASSHSGTTLGYTF
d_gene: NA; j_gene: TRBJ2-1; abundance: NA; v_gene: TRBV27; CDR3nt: TGTGCCAGCACCCGAGCTGGAACCTTCGATGAGCAGTTCTTC; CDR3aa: CASTRAGTFDEQFF
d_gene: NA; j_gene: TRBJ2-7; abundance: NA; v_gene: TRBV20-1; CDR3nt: TGCAGTGCTCGCCCGCCCGGAACACCCCTCTACGAGCAGTACTTC; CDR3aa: CSARPPGTPLYEQYF
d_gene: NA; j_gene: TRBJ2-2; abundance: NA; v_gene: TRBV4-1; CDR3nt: TGCGCCAGCAGCCACCACGAAAGTCCCCTGAACACCGGGGAGCTGTTTTTT; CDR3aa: CASSHHESPLNTGELFF
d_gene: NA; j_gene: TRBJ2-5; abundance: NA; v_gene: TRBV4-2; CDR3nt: TGTGCCAGCAGGCAAGAGGGCCCCCAGGAGACCCAGTACTTC; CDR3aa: CASRQEGPQETQYF
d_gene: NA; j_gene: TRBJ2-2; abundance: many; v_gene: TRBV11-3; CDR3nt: TGTGCCAGCAGCGCAGCCCGGGGGAACACCGGGGAGCTGTTTTTT; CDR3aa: CASSAARGNTGELFF
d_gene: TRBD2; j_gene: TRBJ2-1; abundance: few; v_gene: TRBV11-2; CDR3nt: TGTGCCAGCAGCTTAGATCTCCCCCCCGGACTAGCGGGAAAGAGCTCCTACAATGAGCAGTTCTTC; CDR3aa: CASSLDLPPGLAGKSSYNEQFF
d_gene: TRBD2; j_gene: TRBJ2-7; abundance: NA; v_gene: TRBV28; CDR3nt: TGTGCCAGCAGTCCCGGCCCGCAGAAACTCCATAGACTAGCGGTCTACGAGCAGTACTTC; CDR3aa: CASSPGPQKLHRLAVYEQYF
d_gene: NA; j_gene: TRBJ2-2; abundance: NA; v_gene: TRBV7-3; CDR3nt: TGTGCCAGCAGCTTCGGGACAACGAACACCGGGGAGCTGTTTTTT; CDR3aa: CASSFGTTNTGELFF
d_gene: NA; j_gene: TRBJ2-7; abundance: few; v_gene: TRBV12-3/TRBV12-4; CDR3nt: TGTGCCAGCAGCCCATCCCTCGAGCAGTACTTC; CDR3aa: CASSPSLEQYF
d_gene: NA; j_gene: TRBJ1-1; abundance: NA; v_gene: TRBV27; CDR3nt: TGTGCCAGCAGTCCAAATCACGGATGGACTGAAGCTTTCTTT; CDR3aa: CASSPNHGWTEAFF
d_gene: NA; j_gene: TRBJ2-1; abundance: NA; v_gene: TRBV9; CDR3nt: TGTGCCAGCAGCGTAGGGGTGGGGATGGTTTACAATGAGCAGTTCTTC; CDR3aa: CASSVGVGMVYNEQFF
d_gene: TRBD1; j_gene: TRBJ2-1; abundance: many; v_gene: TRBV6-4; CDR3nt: TGTGCCAGCAGTGACTCCAACAGGGGGTCATACAATGAGCAGTTCTTC; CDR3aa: CASSDSNRGSYNEQFF
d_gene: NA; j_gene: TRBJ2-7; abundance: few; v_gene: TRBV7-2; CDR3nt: TGTGCCAGCAGCCTGGACAGCAACGTCTACGAGCAGTACTTC; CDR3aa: CASSLDSNVYEQYF
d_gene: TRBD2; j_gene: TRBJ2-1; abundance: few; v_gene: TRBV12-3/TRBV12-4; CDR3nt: TGTGCCAGCAACTGGGGAGGGACTTACAATGAGCAGTTCTTC; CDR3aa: CASNWGGTYNEQFF
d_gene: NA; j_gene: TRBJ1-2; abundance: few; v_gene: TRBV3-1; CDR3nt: TGTGCCAGCAGCCAAGGGGCAATCTATGGCTACACCTTC; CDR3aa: CASSQGAIYGYTF
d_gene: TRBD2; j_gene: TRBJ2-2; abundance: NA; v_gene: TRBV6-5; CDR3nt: TGTGCCAGCAGTTACTCGATAGCTAGCGGGGGTTCAGCAGGGGAGCTGTTTTTT; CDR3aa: CASSYSIASGGSAGELFF
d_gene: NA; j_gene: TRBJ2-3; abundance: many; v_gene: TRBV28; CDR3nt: TGTGCCAGCAGTTTATTGGCTAGGGGTAGCACAGATACGCAGTATTTT; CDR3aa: CASSLLARGSTDTQYF
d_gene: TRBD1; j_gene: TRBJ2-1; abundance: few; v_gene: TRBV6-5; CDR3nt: TGTGCCAGCAGTTACTTGTTACCCGGGACAGGGTCAGCTAATGAGCAGTTCTTC; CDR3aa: CASSYLLPGTGSANEQFF
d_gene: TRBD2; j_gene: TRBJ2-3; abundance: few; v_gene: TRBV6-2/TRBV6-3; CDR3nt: TGTGCCAGCAGAACCGGACTAGCGGGAGGGCTAGATACGCAGTATTTT; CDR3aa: CASRTGLAGGLDTQYF
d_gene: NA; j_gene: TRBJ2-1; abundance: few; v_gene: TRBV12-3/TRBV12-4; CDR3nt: TGTGCCAGCAGTTTATTGACTACTCTGAGTCCCTACAATGAGCAGTTCTTC; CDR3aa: CASSLLTTLSPYNEQFF
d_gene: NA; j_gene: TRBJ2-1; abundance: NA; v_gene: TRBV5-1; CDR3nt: TGCGCCAGCAGCTCCGACCGAACATACATGAGCTCCTACAATGAGCAGTTCTTC; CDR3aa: CASSSDRTYMSSYNEQFF
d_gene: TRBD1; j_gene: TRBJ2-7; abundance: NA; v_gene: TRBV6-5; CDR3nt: TGTGCCAGCAGTTCCGACAGGGGAACGAACTACGAGCAGTACTTC; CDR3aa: CASSSDRGTNYEQYF
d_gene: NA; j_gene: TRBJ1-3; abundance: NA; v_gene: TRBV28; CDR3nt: TGTGCCAGCTCCAGACAGACTGGAAACACCATATATTTT; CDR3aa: CASSRQTGNTIYF
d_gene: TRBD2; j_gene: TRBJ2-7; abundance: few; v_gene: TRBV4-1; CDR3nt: TGCGCCAGCAGCCGAGGAACTGGGACTAGCGGCTACGAGCAGTACTTC; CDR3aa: CASSRGTGTSGYEQYF
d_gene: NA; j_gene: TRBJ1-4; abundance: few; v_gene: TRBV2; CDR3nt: TGTGCCAGCAGTGAAACGAGGATGGAGATATCTAATGAAAAACTGTTTTTT; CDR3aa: CASSETRMEISNEKLFF
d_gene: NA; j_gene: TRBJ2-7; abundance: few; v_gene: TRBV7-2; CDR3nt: TGTGCCAGCAGTTATAGCGGTTACGAGCAGTACTTC; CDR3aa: CASSYSGYEQYF
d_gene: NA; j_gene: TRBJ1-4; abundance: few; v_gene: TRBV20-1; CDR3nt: TGCAGTGCTTCCTCTGGAGACGGACTAAATGAAAAACTGTTTTTT; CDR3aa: CSASSGDGLNEKLFF
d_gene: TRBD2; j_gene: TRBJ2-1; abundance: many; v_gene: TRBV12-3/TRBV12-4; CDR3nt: TGTGCCAGCAGTGGGGGACTAGCGGTACTGGTCAATGAGCAGTTCTTC; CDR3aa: CASSGGLAVLVNEQFF
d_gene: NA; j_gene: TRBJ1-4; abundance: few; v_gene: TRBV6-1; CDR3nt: TGTGCCAGCAAGGGCTTAACAACTAATGAAAAACTGTTTTTT; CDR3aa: CASKGLTTNEKLFF
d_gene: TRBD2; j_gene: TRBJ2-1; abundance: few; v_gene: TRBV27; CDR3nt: TGTGCCAGCAAGGTTCGGGAGGGGTATTACAATGAGCAGTTCTTC; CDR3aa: CASKVREGYYNEQFF
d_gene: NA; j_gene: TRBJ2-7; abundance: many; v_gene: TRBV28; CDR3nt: TGTGCCAGCAGTTATGACTCCTACGAGCAGTACTTC; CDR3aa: CASSYDSYEQYF
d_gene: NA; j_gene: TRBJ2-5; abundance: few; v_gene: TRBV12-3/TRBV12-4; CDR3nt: TGTGCCAGCAGTTTACGGGCAGGTGAAGAGACCCAGTACTTC; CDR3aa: CASSLRAGEETQYF
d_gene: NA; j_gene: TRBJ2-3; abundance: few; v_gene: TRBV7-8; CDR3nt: TGTGCCAGCAGCTTAGGGGTCGGCACAGATACGCAGTATTTT; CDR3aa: CASSLGVGTDTQYF